This T cell receptor (beta chain) derives from a study of metastatic and nonmetastatic thyroid tumors. Study overall: Malignant and benign thyroid patients had repertoires compared in peripheral blood and tumor or nodule tissue.

General study points: Patients with malignant thyroid tumors reportedly had significantly higher TCR beta diversity than those with benign nodules, in blood and tumor.

Germline V lookup: CDR1 MGHDK, CDR2 SYGVNS. This CDR3 is built from 14 residues. Original handling: A distant-metastasis classifier for papillary thyroid cancer was built using CDR3 differences across clinicopathological groups. TCRdb reanalyzed the PCR reads with MiXCR. In this record, the V and J calls reflect TCRdb's handling and not the investigators' own analysis. The table includes 5,500 to 7,500 clones, around 29% detected once. Thyroid surgery took place with no prior treatment in any patient. Notes on this clone: Its specificity is unknown. One end of the junction is discordant with germline, which a read error may explain.

The chain has TRBV25-1 and TRBJ2-7; D is perhaps TRBD1 (7 bases). The source is a female donor with papillary thyroid cancer or a benign thyroid nodule (not recorded which). Some clones in this sample may be carry-over from other donors' samples. Sample: tumor tissue. The chain's CDR3 is CASRWRGQYHEQYF. The CDR3, as DNA: TGTGCCAGCAGGTGGAGGGGGCAATACCACGAACAGTACTTC.